This T cell receptor beta chain was identified in a study of blood T cell repertoires in COVID-19. Study-level information: Samples of COVID-19 (acute and convalescent) were obtained from the United States, Italy and Spain.

The data were produced by immunoSEQ multiplex PCR, yet TCRdb's version contains in-frame clones alone and is incomplete. The table lists tens of thousands of clones, more than 85% of them singletons. The length of the CDR3 is 16 residues. The V end was cut by 1 base, the J end by 2 bases, with 13 bases between. CDR1 is LNHNV, CDR2 YYDKDF, per germline (reference sequence). Material for sequencing was peripheral blood. The source is a man between 70 and 80 years old with active or convalescent COVID-19. The gene calls are TRBV15 and TRBJ2-3; TRBD2 is a possible D gene (6 bases). The CDR3 spells CATSRGVAGHTDTQYF. CDR3 nucleotides: TGTGCCACCAGCAGAGGGGTGGCGGGGCACACAGATACGCAGTATTTT. The variable domain in full, completed from reference TRBV15 and TRBJ2-3, reads DAMVIQNPRYQVTQFGKPVTLSCSQTLNHNVMYWYQQKSSQAPKLLFHYYDKDFNNEADTPDNFQSRRPNTSFCFLDIRSPGLGDTAMYLCATSRGVAGHTDTQYFGPGTRLTVL.